This T cell receptor beta chain originates from a study of identical twins' blood T cells. TCRdb re-analysed the 5' RACE reads in MiXCR, keeping a single row per CDR3 protein. The sample lists 400,000 or so distinct CDR3 sequences, under 30% occurring once. Germline CDR1 reads SGDLS; CDR2 reads YYNGEE. The CDR3 length is 14 residues. V lost 3 bases and J 2 bases, leaving 10 bases between the germline ends. About this clonotype itself: Its antigen remains unknown.

The study's findings and limits: Mainly, cloneset size products determined shared clonotypes, twins included.

Sequencing input: PBMCs. The sequence was collected from a woman aged 18 to 55 in good health. The chain is built from TRBV9 and TRBJ2-3; the D gene is possibly TRBD1 (6 bases). The CDR3 reads CASSAAGATDTQYF. The CDR3 region has the DNA TGTGCCAGCAGCGCGGCAGGGGCCACAGATACGCAGTATTTT.